The 6 T cell receptor beta chains given below trace back to one sample, sequenced in a study of cytomegalovirus exposure and HLA in healthy donors. The PCR made use of 60 Vbeta and 13 Jbeta primers. The protocol was immunoSEQ multiplex PCR, while the TCRdb copy is restricted to in-frame clones and leaves out a portion. The repertoire has 60,000 to 90,000 clones, 60% to 70% of them found once; the top ten carry 7.5% to 9%. Material for sequencing was PBMCs. The receptors were gathered from a man between 40 and 49 years old in good health and CMV-seropositive.

The chain carries TRBV6-5 and TRBJ2-1; weak D call: TRBD1 (5 bases). This CDR3 has 15 amino acids. In germline, CDR1 is MNHEY, CDR2 SVGAGI. Trimming removed 0 bases from V and 2 bases from J, with 8 bases in between. This chain's CDR3 is CASSYSGATYNEQFF. CDR3 coding DNA: TGTGCCAGCAGTTACTCAGGGGCCACCTACAATGAGCAGTTCTTC.

The genes are TRBV7-2 and TRBJ1-1; 8 bases agree with TRBD1. Germline CDR1 reads SGHTA; CDR2 reads FQGNSA. The junction had 9 bases not matched to a gene; V was cut back by 10 bases and J by 5 bases. This CDR3 contains 13 residues. The CDR3 is CAIFQGAWTEAFF. Here the CDR3 DNA reads TGTGCCATCTTCCAGGGGGCATGGACTGAAGCTTTCTTT.

The J gene is TRBJ1-5, the V gene TRBV2; D is unresolved. Germline V lookup: CDR1 SNHLY, CDR2 FYNNEI. CDR3 length: 12 amino acids. The V gene lost 2 bases and the J gene lost 4 bases, with 3 bases spanning the gap. The DNA for the CDR3 is TGTGCCAGCAGTGAACCGAATCAGCCCCAGCATTTT. It translates to CASSEPNQPQHF.

The chain combines TRBV11-2 with TRBJ1-4, with D possibly TRBD1 on 6 matching bases. V was shortened by 6 bases and J by 8 bases, with 13 bases between the two germline ends. The CDR3 length is 13 residues. The germline CDR1 and CDR2 sequences are SGHAT and FQNNGV. CDR3 nucleotides: TGTGCCAGCAGGGAACAGGGCTGGGAAAAACTGTTTTTT. Amino acid sequence: CASREQGWEKLFF.

This sequence joins TRBV6-5 and TRBJ2-5; 8 nucleotides line up with TRBD2. TRBJ2-7 matches the DNA end more closely, so the J call is doubtful. Germline V gene sequence: CDR1 MNHEY, CDR2 SVGAGI. The CDR3 is 12 residues long. The CDR3 sequence is CASSRGGSEQYF. CDR3 nucleotide sequence: TGTGCCAGCAGTCGCGGGGGGAGCGAGCAGTACTTC.

The rearrangement joins TRBV6-5 to TRBJ1-2, with 7 bases that match TRBD1. Germline V CDR1 and CDR2: MNHEY, SVGAGI. V dropped 5 bases and J dropped 8; count of bases not matched to a gene: 11. The CDR3 extends over 14 amino acids. DNA of the CDR3: TGTGCCAGCAGTGATCAGGACAGGAGGGGCGGCTACACCTTC. Protein: CASSDQDRRGGYTF.